The 21 T cell receptor beta chains in this list originate from one sample, sequenced in a study of Graves' ophthalmopathy and Graves' hyperthyroidism (dated by TCRdb to 2017 to 2018). Sequencing relied on an Illumina HiSeq 2000. For repertoire sequencing, the TCR beta CDR3 regions were amplified from RNA transcripts. HTBI primers and the Qiagen OneStep RT-PCR kit were used in a first-round RT-PCR, which was followed by a second-round multiplex PCR, size selection and purification. The public reads were quality trimmed at Q25 with fastp and then assembled into clones with MiXCR by TCRdb, keeping productive beta chains. Entries that share a CDR3 protein sequence are merged under the most common genes and DNA. This sample gives 300,000 to 400,000 distinct CDR3 sequences in total; roughly a sixth of them show up just once. Clones ranked in the top ten supply approximately 2.4% of the sample. Sample: peripheral blood. Receptors originate from an adult woman with stable Graves' hyperthyroidism.

Worth noting for this clonotype: This sequence may be a read error, since a much larger clone differs from it by one base. The rearrangement uses TRBV20-1 and TRBJ1-2, with D possibly being TRBD1 (5 bases). Germline V gene lookup returns CDR1 DFQATT and CDR2 SNEGSKA (reference sequence). V was trimmed by 4 bases and J by 6 bases, leaving 15 bases between them. The CDR3 sequence is 13 residues long. The CDR3: CSANTGEIDGYTF. In nucleotides, the CDR3 is TGCAGTGCTAACACAGGAGAGATCGATGGCTACACCTTC.

This clonotype was counted many times. One end of the junction does not line up with germline, which may come from a read error. This chain joins TRBV28 and TRBJ2-4; 7 bases fit TRBD1. CDR3 size: 17 residues. Germline lookup yields CDR1 MDHEN and CDR2 SYDVKM. The CDR3 spells CASTKRAGGIAKNIKYF. In nucleotides, the CDR3 is TGTGCCAGCACCAAAAGGGCAGGGGGAATAGCCAAAAACATTAAGTACTTC.

This clonotype was detected many times. CDR3 residues: CAWRAPGTAALYEQYF. Written as DNA, the CDR3 is TGTGCCTGGAGAGCCCCCGGGACAGCGGCCTTATACGAGCAGTACTTC. The chain couples TRBV30 to TRBJ2-7, with TRBD1 matching over 7 bases. Germline V gene lookup returns CDR1 GTSNPN and CDR2 SVGIG (reference sequence). The CDR3 has 16 amino acids. V lost 3 bases and J lost 4; bases outside the gene matches: 15. Variable domain in full (rest from reference TRBV30 and TRBJ2-7): SQTIHQWPATLVQPVGSPLSLECTVEGTSNPNLYWYRQAAGRGLQLLFYSVGIGQISSEVPQNLSASRPQDRQFILSSKKLLLSDSGFYLCAWRAPGTAALYEQYFGPGTRLTVT.

This chain joins TRBV28 and TRBJ2-7, with TRBD1 matching 7 bases. V shed 5 bases, J shed 3 bases, and the junction held 7 bases outside the gene matches. Germline loops: CDR1 MDHEN, CDR2 SYDVKM. CDR3 size: 14 residues. The CDR3 sequence: CASSADRADYEQYF. The CDR3 nucleotides are TGTGCCAGCAGTGCAGACAGGGCTGACTACGAGCAGTACTTC.

In its sample, this clonotype was seen a few times. A read error is likely, as this CDR3 ends without the conserved phenylalanine or tryptophan. The chain is built from TRBV7-2 and TRBJ2-2; D is unclear. This CDR3 is built from 15 residues. The germline V gene has CDR1 SGHTA and CDR2 FQGNSA. Trimming left V 2 bases short and J 2 bases short, with 9 bases between. CDR3 residues: CASSLKSPNTGELFL. The CDR3 DNA follows: TGTGCCAGCAGCTTAAAATCGCCTAACACCGGGGAGCTGTTTTTG.

This clonotype was observed many times. The chain uses TRBV6-2 or TRBV6-3 and TRBJ2-7, with D maybe TRBD1 (6 bases). CDR3 length: 14 residues. V lost 2 bases and J lost 2, with 10 bases in between. Per germline, CDR1 MNHEY and CDR2 SVGEGT. CDR3 coding DNA: TGTGCCAGCAGTTACGGCAGGGGCGCCTACGAGCAGTACTTC. It encodes CASSYGRGAYEQYF.

This clonotype was seen ten or more times. V usage is TRBV28 and J usage is TRBJ2-7; tentatively, D is TRBD1 or TRBD2 (5 bases each). This CDR3 is 14 amino acids long. V gave up 6 bases and J gave up 3 bases, with 15 bases separating them. Germline lookup yields CDR1 MDHEN and CDR2 SYDVKM. The CDR3 sequence is CASRDLGPIYEQYF. The CDR3 region has the DNA TGTGCCAGCAGGGACCTGGGACCGATCTACGAGCAGTACTTC.

The chain is built from TRBV6-1 and TRBJ2-2, with 11 bases matching TRBD2. Trimming took 3 bases from V and 7 from J; bases not matched to a gene: 13. The CDR3 runs to 18 residues. Germline CDR1 reads MNHNS; CDR2 reads SASEGT. This chain's CDR3 is CASSEGFGTSGGGGELFF. The DNA of the CDR3 is TGTGCCAGCAGTGAGGGCTTTGGGACTAGCGGAGGGGGCGGGGAGCTGTTTTTT.

There are many counts of this clonotype. The gene calls are TRBV5-1 and TRBJ2-7; 12 positions agree with TRBD2. V gave up 4 bases and J gave up 0 bases; unmatched junction bases: 2. This CDR3 has 15 residues. Germline lookup yields CDR1 SGHRS and CDR2 YFSETQ. The CDR3 spells CASSRLAGDSYEQYF. The CDR3, as DNA: TGCGCCAGCAGCAGACTAGCGGGAGACTCCTACGAGCAGTACTTC.

This clonotype has just a few counts. The chain combines TRBV4-3 with TRBJ2-7; no clear D. Trimming took off 4 bases at V and 0 bases at J, with 7 bases between the two ends. CDR1 is LGHNA and CDR2 is YSLEER in the germline V gene. This CDR3 is 13 amino acids long. This CDR3 reads CASSRGFSYEQYF. In nucleotides, the CDR3 is TGCGCCAGCAGCCGCGGTTTCTCCTACGAGCAGTACTTC.

There are many counts of this clonotype. CDR3 sequence (DNA): TGTGCCATCAGCGGGGGGCAGGGGACGACTCCAGAGACCCAGTACTTC. This encodes CAISGGQGTTPETQYF. V is TRBV10-3 and J is TRBJ2-5, with D possibly matching TRBD2 (7 bases). The ends were cut back, 6 bases at V and 4 bases at J, with 21 bases in the middle. CDR3 length equals 16 residues. The germline V gene encodes CDR1 ENHRY and CDR2 SYGVKD.

The chain employs TRBV20-1 and TRBJ2-7, with 10 bases matching TRBD1. Looked up from germline, CDR1 is DFQATT and CDR2 is SNEGSKA (reference sequence). After removal of 3 bases from V and 5 bases from J, the junction contained 7 bases not matched to a gene. The length of the CDR3 is 14 residues. The CDR3 region has the DNA TGCAGTGCTAGTCAAGGGACAGGGGAAGACGAGCAGTACTTC. This translates into CSASQGTGEDEQYF.

There are many counts of this clonotype. This chain uses TRBV7-8 with TRBJ1-6; 10 bases agree with TRBD1. This CDR3 contains 18 residues. With 0 bases clipped from V and 10 bases from J, the junction kept 12 bases outside the gene matches. Germline V CDR1 and CDR2: SGHVS, FQNEAQ. The DNA of the CDR3 is TGTGCCAGCAGCTTAGCGTATTTTGTAGGGACAGGGGAATCACCCCTCCACTTT. Translation: CASSLAYFVGTGESPLHF.

This rearrangement joins TRBV18 to TRBJ2-7; D not certain. Germline CDR1 reads KGHSH; CDR2 reads LQKENI. The ends were cut back, 1 base at V and 0 bases at J, with 19 bases in the middle. The CDR3 sequence is 18 residues long. The CDR3 region has the DNA TGTGCCAGCTCACCACAGTTGGACGGTCGAATGAGCTCCTACGAGCAGTACTTC. Translated, it gives CASSPQLDGRMSSYEQYF.

This sequence joins TRBV5-1 and TRBJ2-7; D is unresolved. This CDR3 spans 13 amino acids. Trimming pared 2 bases from V and 2 bases from J, leaving 8 bases between. The germline V gene encodes CDR1 SGHRS and CDR2 YFSETQ. The CDR3 here is CASSFDGTYEQYF. The CDR3 DNA sequence: TGCGCCAGCAGCTTTGACGGAACCTACGAGCAGTACTTC.

This chain connects TRBV28 to TRBJ2-7; perhaps TRBD2 as D (6 bases). The germline V gene encodes CDR1 MDHEN and CDR2 SYDVKM. The CDR3 loop spans 13 amino acids. With 4 bases removed from V and 5 bases from J, the gap between germline ends came to 12 bases. The chain's CDR3 is CASSSAGQDEQYF. DNA for the CDR3: TGTGCCAGCAGTTCGGCGGGGCAGGACGAGCAGTACTTC. Supplemented by reference TRBV28 and TRBJ2-7, the full variable domain reads DVKVTQSSRYLVKRTGEKVFLECVQDMDHENMFWYRQDPGLGLRLIYFSYDVKMKEKGDIPEGYSVSREKKERFSLILESASTNQTSMYLCASSSAGQDEQYFGPGTRLTVT.

This chain uses TRBV6-1 with TRBJ1-5; 8 bases are a match to TRBD1. The V gene's germline CDR1 is MNHNS and CDR2 SASEGT. This CDR3 spans 15 amino acids. Germline trimming cut 5 bases from V and 4 bases from J; bases unmatched to any gene: 7. The CDR3 bases are TGTGCCAGCAGTCAACTCAGGGGGCGGAATCAGCCCCAGCATTTT. As protein: CASSQLRGRNQPQHF.

This clonotype has ten or more counts. This chain connects TRBV7-8 to TRBJ2-7, with 7 bases that match TRBD1. CDR3 length: 14 amino acids. Trimming cost V 5 bases and J 4 bases; bases outside gene matches: 8. Germline assignment: CDR1 SGHVS and CDR2 FQNEAQ. The chain's CDR3 is CASSHPTGDYEQYF. The CDR3 DNA is TGTGCCAGCAGCCATCCTACAGGGGATTACGAGCAGTACTTC.

This clonotype was detected many times. The V call is TRBV29-1, the J call TRBJ1-1, with D possibly matching TRBD1 (5 bases). With 1 base removed from V and 5 bases from J, the gap between germline ends came to 17 bases. This CDR3 has 15 amino acids. Germline V gives CDR1 SQVTM, CDR2 ANQGSEA. CDR3 sequence reads: CSVEVGGVGHTEAFF. CDR3 sequence (DNA): TGCAGCGTTGAAGTCGGGGGGGTAGGGCATACTGAAGCTTTCTTT.

In its sample, this clonotype was seen many times. The chain is built from TRBV6-1 and TRBJ2-2; 7 bases fit TRBD2. The CDR3 covers 14 residues. Germline CDR1 is MNHNS and CDR2 is SASEGT. The V segment lost 11 bases and the J segment 0 bases; nucleotides outside the gene matches: 6. The CDR3: CACRDYPNTGELFF. CDR3 DNA: TGTGCCTGTCGGGACTACCCGAACACCGGGGAGCTGTTTTTT.

This clonotype was seen many times. The rearrangement joins TRBV7-8 to TRBJ1-1; 8 nucleotides agree with TRBD1. This CDR3 comprises 16 residues. V lost 6 bases and J lost 0; bases outside the gene matches: 9. In germline, CDR1 is SGHVS, CDR2 FQNEAQ. Written as DNA, the CDR3 is TGTGCCAGCAGTTATGACAGGGGTACTTTGAACACTGAAGCTTTCTTT. This gives the protein CASSYDRGTLNTEAFF.